These 2 T cell receptor beta chains share one sample of origin, sequenced in a study of T cell responses to AZD1222 COVID-19 vaccine. Sequenced by immunoSEQ multiplex PCR; TCRdb stores in-frame clones only, minus some. Here the sample spans 95,000 to 150,000 clones, approximately 90% being singletons. The input for sequencing was peripheral blood, taken on day 0 of AZD1222 vaccination. All receptors derive from an adult in good health.

This clone was observed a handful of times. The V call is TRBV7-3, the J call TRBJ2-1; the match to TRBD2 covers 15 bases. Germline V lookup: CDR1 SGHTA, CDR2 FQGTGA. V gave up 2 bases and J gave up 6 bases; unmatched junction bases: 17. The length of the CDR3 is 21 residues. The DNA for the CDR3 is TGTGCCAGCAGCTTACGACCCGGACTAGCGGGAGGGCCGACTCGTGGCAATGAGCAGTTCTTC. Encoded protein: CASSLRPGLAGGPTRGNEQFF. The complete variable domain, with remaining parts taken from reference TRBV7-3 and TRBJ2-1, reads GAGVSQTPSNKVTEKGKYVELRCDPISGHTALYWYRQSLGQGPEFLIYFQGTGAADDSGLPNDRFFAVRPEGSVSTLKIQRTERGDSAVYLCASSLRPGLAGGPTRGNEQFFGPGTRLTVL.

CDR3 nucleotide sequence: TGTGCCAGCAGCGTAGAGGGGGGTATTAAAGACTATGGCTACACCTTC. It codes for CASSVEGGIKDYGYTF. The chain couples TRBV9 to TRBJ1-2, with TRBD1 as a possible D gene (6 bases). In germline, CDR1 is SGDLS, CDR2 YYNGEE. The CDR3 contains 16 residues. Trimming removed 0 bases from V and 3 bases from J, with 15 bases in between.